One and the same sample provided the 27 T cell receptor beta chains below, sequenced in a study of beta chain features in type 1 diabetes. Expressed TCRB transcripts were sequenced because the isolated RNA had all been reverse transcribed beforehand. This table comes from immunoSEQ multiplex PCR, and its TCRdb copy is limited to in-frame clones, with some not included. The repertoire holds about 220,000 clones, with 9.5% to 13% as singletons. The material sequenced was central memory CD4+ T cells from blood. Receptor source: a young man in good health.

This clone has only a few counts. The CDR3 DNA sequence: TGCGCCAGCAGCTGGACAGGGAATGACGAGCAGTACTTC. Translating it yields CASSWTGNDEQYF. J is TRBJ2-7 and V is TRBV5-1, with 8 bases lining up with TRBD1. J was trimmed by 5 bases and V by 3 bases; bases with no gene match: 4. The CDR3 extends over 13 amino acids. Germline CDR1 SGHRS, CDR2 YFSETQ.

The sample holds a few counts of this clone. This chain uses TRBV30 with TRBJ2-7; D not certain. CDR1 and CDR2 from the germline V gene are GTSNPN and SVGIG (reference sequence). The CDR3 has 13 amino acids. Trimming removed 1 base from V and 3 bases from J, with 10 bases in between. The CDR3 here is CAWSEVGSYEQYF. CDR3 coding DNA: TGTGCCTGGAGTGAGGTAGGAAGCTACGAGCAGTACTTC. Supplemented by reference TRBV30 and TRBJ2-7, the full variable domain reads SQTIHQWPATLVQPVGSPLSLECTVEGTSNPNLYWYRQAAGRGLQLLFYSVGIGQISSEVPQNLSASRPQDRQFILSSKKLLLSDSGFYLCAWSEVGSYEQYFGPGTRLTVT.

This clone was observed a few times. The J gene is TRBJ1-2, the V gene TRBV7-9, with TRBD1 matching 9 bases. Germline CDR1 reads SEHNR; CDR2 reads FQNEAQ (reference sequence). CDR3 length equals 15 residues. J gave up 2 bases and V 5 bases, and 6 bases lay outside the gene matches. In nucleotides, the CDR3 is TGTGCCAGCAGCCCAGCCGGGACAGGGAACTATGGCTACACCTTC. Its translation is CASSPAGTGNYGYTF.

The V gene is TRBV18, the J gene TRBJ1-3, with D possibly matching TRBD1 (6 bases). V lost 0 bases and J lost 3, with 6 bases in between. The CDR3 sequence is 14 residues long. Germline V CDR1 and CDR2: KGHSH, LQKENI. The CDR3 loop is CASSPPTGGNTIYF. The CDR3 bases are TGTGCCAGCTCACCACCGACAGGTGGAAACACCATATATTTT.

Only a few counts were recorded for this clone. The V call is TRBV10-1, the J call TRBJ2-2; 7 positions match TRBD2. CDR1 and CDR2 (germline): WNHNN, SYGVQD (reference sequence). CDR3 length: 16 amino acids. V gave up 2 bases and J gave up 2 bases; unmatched junction bases: 5. The DNA for the CDR3 is TGCGCCAGCAGTGAGAGGGCGGGGGATAACACCGGGGAGCTGTTTTTT. It specifies CASSERAGDNTGELFF.

This chain connects TRBV6-5 to TRBJ2-5; TRBD1 is a possible D gene (6 bases). V lost 10 bases and J lost 4, with 10 bases in between. The CDR3 spans 11 residues. Per the germline V gene, CDR1 is MNHEY and CDR2 is SVGAGI. CDR3 DNA sequence: TGTGCCACCACAGGGCTAGAGACCCAGTACTTC. Translation gives CATTGLETQYF.

This clone was observed a handful of times. V gene TRBV7-9 combines with J gene TRBJ2-1; D uncertain. Per the germline V gene, CDR1 is SEHNR and CDR2 is FQNEAQ (reference sequence). The CDR3 runs 13 residues. V was clipped by 2 bases and J by 5 bases, with 7 bases between them. CDR3 nucleotides: TGTGCCAGCAGCTTAAAGGTAAACAATGAGCAGTTCTTC. Translation gives CASSLKVNNEQFF.

The chain couples TRBV18 to TRBJ2-7; D is perhaps TRBD1 or TRBD2 (5 bases each). V was shortened by 10 bases and J by 6 bases, with 16 bases between the two germline ends. Germline V gene lookup returns CDR1 KGHSH and CDR2 LQKENI. The CDR3 covers 12 residues. CDR3 region: CATSPGPSEQYF. The CDR3 coding sequence is TGTGCCACCTCGCCGGGGCCCAGCGAGCAGTACTTC.

This clone came up a few times. V and J are TRBV29-1 and TRBJ1-2; 8 bases line up with TRBD1. CDR3 size: 14 residues. CDR1 is SQVTM, CDR2 ANQGSEA, per germline. J gave up 0 bases and V 7 bases, and 7 bases lay outside the gene matches. CDR3 sequence reads: CSAGQGEANYGYTF. In DNA, the CDR3 is TGCAGCGCCGGACAGGGTGAAGCTAACTATGGCTACACCTTC.

This clone was found a few times. The chain employs TRBV15 and TRBJ2-7, with 9 bases identical to TRBD2. V was clipped by 6 bases and J by 2 bases; unmatched bases: 8. This CDR3 contains 15 residues. Germline V gene sequence: CDR1 LNHNV, CDR2 YYDKDF (reference sequence). DNA of the CDR3: TGTGCCACCAGAGCGAGTCTAGCGGGGACCTACGAGCAGTACTTC. The encoded protein is CATRASLAGTYEQYF.

The chain couples TRBV4-2 to TRBJ1-1; D is perhaps TRBD1 (5 bases). V was clipped by 2 bases and J by 0 bases, with 10 bases between them. Germline V gene data show CDR1 as LGHNA and CDR2 as YNFKEQ. The CDR3 covers 15 residues. The CDR3 DNA follows: TGTGCCAGCAGCCAACCGGGACTGATGAACACTGAAGCTTTCTTT. Translating it yields CASSQPGLMNTEAFF.

This clone was seen a handful of times. The J gene is TRBJ2-5, the V gene TRBV30; TRBD2 agrees at 11 bases. V lost 1 base, J lost 4 bases, and 5 bases stayed unmatched. This CDR3 has 15 amino acids. Looked up from germline, CDR1 is GTSNPN and CDR2 is SVGIG (reference sequence). The chain's CDR3 is CAWSDSGRAGETQYF. CDR3 DNA sequence: TGTGCCTGGAGTGATAGCGGGAGGGCCGGAGAGACCCAGTACTTC.

The chain couples TRBV25-1 to TRBJ2-7, with 10 bases that match TRBD1. The junction had 7 bases not matched to a gene; V was cut back by 7 bases and J by 4 bases. CDR3 length: 14 amino acids. The V gene's germline CDR1 is MGHDK and CDR2 SYGVNS. Here the CDR3 DNA reads TGTGCCAGCACTAGGGACAGGGGAGAGTACGAGCAGTACTTC. Its protein product is CASTRDRGEYEQYF.

V is TRBV14 and J is TRBJ2-1, with D maybe TRBD2 (5 bases). This CDR3 contains 16 residues. CDR1 is SGHDN and CDR2 is FVKESK in the germline V gene. Between the trimmed V and J ends, which lost 4 bases and 4 bases, there was a span of 17 bases. CDR3 sequence reads: CASSPKAVRQYNEQFF. CDR3 DNA sequence: TGTGCCAGCAGCCCGAAAGCGGTACGACAATACAATGAGCAGTTCTTC.

In this sample, this clone turned up a few times. Written as DNA, the CDR3 is TGCGCCAGCAGCTCCGAAGCGTACAGGTTCAATCCAAGCCGCCTATACGAGCAGTACTTC. As protein: CASSSEAYRFNPSRLYEQYF. The chain carries TRBV4-1 and TRBJ2-7, with D possibly TRBD1 on 5 matching bases. V was trimmed by 5 bases and J by 4 bases, leaving 33 bases between them. CDR1 and CDR2 from the germline V gene are MGHRA and YSYEKL. This CDR3 region has 20 residues.

This clone was observed a few times. The chain has TRBV2 and TRBJ2-1, with 9 bases fitting TRBD2. In germline, CDR1 is SNHLY, CDR2 FYNNEI. The V and J ends lost 7 bases and 2 bases, in that order; junction bases with no gene match: 6. The CDR3 extends over 15 amino acids. The CDR3 here is CASTREGLAYNEQFF. CDR3 nucleotide sequence: TGTGCCAGCACGCGGGAGGGCCTCGCCTACAATGAGCAGTTCTTC.

The chain recombines TRBV7-2 with TRBJ2-4, with 9 bases fitting TRBD1. The germline gives CDR1 SGHTA, CDR2 FQGNSA. The CDR3 runs 17 residues. With 1 base clipped from V and 4 bases from J, the junction kept 8 bases outside the gene matches. CDR3 residues: CASSLGGTGTWKNIQYF. DNA of the CDR3: TGTGCCAGCAGCTTAGGCGGGACAGGGACGTGGAAAAACATTCAGTACTTC.

The V call is TRBV7-8, the J call TRBJ1-2; D possibly corresponds to TRBD1 (6 bases). V was cut by 2 bases and J by 8 bases, with 12 bases left in between. Germline V lookup: CDR1 SGHVS, CDR2 FQNEAQ. This CDR3 spans 13 amino acids. The CDR3 loop reads CASSLQQGRGYTF. For the CDR3, the DNA is TGTGCCAGCAGCTTACAACAGGGACGGGGCTACACCTTC.

V is TRBV2 and J is TRBJ2-7; no reliable D call. CDR3 length: 13 residues. The V and J ends lost 4 bases and 4 bases respectively, with 11 bases between them. The germline V gene has CDR1 SNHLY and CDR2 FYNNEI. CDR3 region: CASSGYAEYEQYF. The CDR3 nucleotides are TGTGCCAGCAGTGGTTACGCGGAATACGAGCAGTACTTC.

This clone was counted a few times. This CDR3 is CAISESPAQETQYF. The CDR3 DNA is TGTGCCATCAGTGAGTCGCCAGCCCAAGAGACCCAGTACTTC. The V and J genes are TRBV10-3 and TRBJ2-5; D is ambiguous. Germline assignment: CDR1 ENHRY and CDR2 SYGVKD. Trimming pared 0 bases from V and 1 base from J, leaving 6 bases between. This CDR3 spans 14 amino acids.

This clone was observed a single time. The gene calls are TRBV30 and TRBJ1-2; TRBD1 agrees at 7 bases. V lost 4 bases and J lost 6; bases outside the gene matches: 8. The CDR3 is 13 amino acids. Germline V lookup: CDR1 GTSNPN, CDR2 SVGIG (reference sequence). The CDR3 region is CAWIKTGRDGYTF. CDR3 bases: TGTGCCTGGATAAAGACAGGGAGGGATGGCTACACCTTC.

The rearrangement uses TRBV4-1 and TRBJ2-1; TRBD2 is a possible D gene (6 bases). V shed 0 bases and J shed 3 bases, with 15 bases lying between them. Germline V gene data show CDR1 as MGHRA and CDR2 as YSYEKL. This CDR3 region has 17 residues. The CDR3 reads CASSQDPRGSGYNEQFF. CDR3 DNA: TGCGCCAGCAGCCAAGATCCCCGGGGTAGCGGCTACAATGAGCAGTTCTTC.

J is TRBJ2-1 and V is TRBV4-3, with D perhaps matching TRBD2 (5 bases). With 0 bases removed from V and 0 bases from J, the gap between germline ends came to 12 bases. The CDR3 sequence is 17 residues long. Germline loops: CDR1 LGHNA, CDR2 YSLEER. CDR3 protein: CASSQESSLLSYNEQFF. Written as DNA, the CDR3 is TGCGCCAGCAGCCAAGAGTCTAGCCTTCTCTCCTACAATGAGCAGTTCTTC.

This clone appeared many times. The chain couples TRBV4-1 to TRBJ2-1, with 7 bases identical to TRBD2. The ends lost 1 base at V and 8 bases at J; junction bases unmatched: 8. The CDR3 contains 15 residues. The germline CDR1 and CDR2 sequences are MGHRA and YSYEKL. The CDR3 loop is CASSQAGGRWDEQFF. CDR3 coding DNA: TGCGCCAGCAGCCAAGCGGGCGGGAGATGGGATGAGCAGTTCTTC.

This clone was detected a few times. This chain links TRBV28 with TRBJ1-5; D is unclear. Trimming stripped 9 bases from V and 6 bases from J, with 12 bases between. Germline-derived CDR1 and CDR2 are MDHEN and SYDVKM. CDR3 size: 12 residues. Here the CDR3 DNA reads TGTGCCAGTTATCTAAGTGGTCAGCCCCAGCATTTT. It encodes CASYLSGQPQHF.

This rearrangement joins TRBV15 to TRBJ2-1, with TRBD2 matching 7 bases. V shed 4 bases and J 7 bases; nucleotides not matched to a gene: 7. The CDR3 extends over 14 amino acids. Per germline, CDR1 LNHNV and CDR2 YYDKDF (reference sequence). The CDR3 reads CATSMAGAENEQFF. The CDR3 nucleotides are TGTGCCACCAGCATGGCGGGAGCGGAAAATGAGCAGTTCTTC.

The J gene is TRBJ2-7, the V gene TRBV7-2; D ambiguous. Per the germline V gene, CDR1 is SGHTA and CDR2 is FQGNSA. The CDR3 spans 14 residues. V was pared by 0 bases and J by 3 bases, with 9 bases between. The CDR3 DNA is TGTGCCAGCAGCTTAGCCAGGCTTAACTACGAGCAGTACTTC. Translating gives CASSLARLNYEQYF.